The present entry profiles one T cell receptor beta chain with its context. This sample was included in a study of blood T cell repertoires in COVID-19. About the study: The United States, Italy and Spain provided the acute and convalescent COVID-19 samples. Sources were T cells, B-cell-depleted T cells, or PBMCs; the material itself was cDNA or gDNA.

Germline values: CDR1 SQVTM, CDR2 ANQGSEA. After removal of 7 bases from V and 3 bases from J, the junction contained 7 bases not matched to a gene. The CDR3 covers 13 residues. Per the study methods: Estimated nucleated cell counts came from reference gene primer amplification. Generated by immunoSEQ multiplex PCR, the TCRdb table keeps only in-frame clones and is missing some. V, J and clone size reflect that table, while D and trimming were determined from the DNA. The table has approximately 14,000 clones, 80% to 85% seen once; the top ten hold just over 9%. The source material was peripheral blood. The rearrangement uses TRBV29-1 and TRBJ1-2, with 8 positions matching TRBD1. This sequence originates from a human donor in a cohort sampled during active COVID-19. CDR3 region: CSARTGRYYGYTF. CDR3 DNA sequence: TGCAGCGCGAGGACAGGGCGGTACTATGGCTACACCTTC. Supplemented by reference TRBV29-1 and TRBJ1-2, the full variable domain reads SAVISQKPSRDICQRGTSLTIQCQVDSQVTMMFWYRQQPGQSLTLIATANQGSEATYESGFVIDKFPISRPNLTFSTLTVSNMSPEDSSIYLCSARTGRYYGYTFGSGTRLTVV.